The clone carrying this TCR beta chain was counted between two and nine times. Its antigen is as yet unknown. Just one base apart from a much larger clone, this may be a read error. The data belong to a study of regulatory T cells in long-lasting Graves disease. Study as a whole: Graves' patients (newly diagnosed) had been on antithyroid drugs under 3 months.

Findings and limits, study-wide: TRBV28, TRBJ1-2 and TRBJ2-5 were favored in persistent disease. Those with persistent Graves' had less TCR diversity than newly diagnosed patients.

V lost 5 bases and J lost 6, with 22 bases in between. Germline V gene sequence: CDR1 SEHNR, CDR2 FQNEAQ (reference sequence). The CDR3 spans 16 residues. The time point denotes: newly diagnosed GD, antithyroid drugs for less than 3 months. RNA extracted from PBMCs served as the sequencing template. With iRepertoire HTBI primers and Arm-PCR of CDR3 regions, TCR beta libraries were built. Using its own MiXCR run on the multiplex PCR reads, TCRdb lists one record per CDR3 protein. The sample consists of 520,000 or so distinct CDR3 sequences, about 12% of them appearing once. The same data also went into a second study, on T cells in Graves' hyperthyroidism and ophthalmopathy. That work states: Uncontrolled infection, other autoimmune disease, pregnancy or lactation excluded patients.

The sample consisted of peripheral blood mononuclear cells (PBMCs), taken at new diagnosis, from a patient treated with antithyroid drugs. The chain is built from TRBV7-9 and TRBJ1-2, with a weak D call TRBD1 (5 bases). This sequence originates from a woman in her 30s with Graves disease. CDR3 sequence reads: CASSSTGVATADGYTF. The CDR3 DNA follows: TGTGCCAGCAGCAGTACAGGCGTGGCGACAGCCGATGGCTACACCTTC.